A selection of T cell receptor beta chains follows, all from one sample in a study of CD8+ T cells in alopecia areata. Clones were sequenced by immunoSEQ multiplex PCR, and TCRdb holds only the in-frame ones, with some missing. The sample records 160,000 or so clones, less than 75% being singletons. The material sequenced was CD4+ T cells sorted from blood, taken at approximately week 60, from a patient treated with tofacitinib. The receptors were sampled from a human donor with alopecia areata. Both conserved end residues are part of each CDR3. The D gene is left open where the match is weak. The listing skips clone size in some rows; elsewhere it reads once, few, many or a size class.

d_call: .
clone_size: .
v_call: TRBV20-1
j_call: TRBJ2-7
cdr3_aa: CSARTAYEQYF
cdr3_nt: TGCAGTGCTAGGACAGCCTACGAGCAGTACTTC

d_call: TRBD1
clone_size: few
v_call: TRBV2
j_call: TRBJ2-5
cdr3_aa: CASSAWTGVAETQYF
cdr3_nt: TGTGCCAGCAGTGCTTGGACAGGGGTGGCAGAGACCCAGTACTTC

d_call: TRBD1
clone_size: .
v_call: TRBV2
j_call: TRBJ2-3
cdr3_aa: CASSEIRQGAVDTQYF
cdr3_nt: TGTGCCAGCAGTGAAATTCGGCAGGGGGCTGTTGATACGCAGTATTTT

d_call: .
clone_size: .
v_call: TRBV6-1
j_call: TRBJ1-4
cdr3_aa: CASSEAAGRKLFF
cdr3_nt: TGTGCCAGCAGTGAAGCAGCGGGGAGGAAACTGTTTTTT

d_call: .
clone_size: .
v_call: TRBV9
j_call: TRBJ1-2
cdr3_aa: CASSVGSARDYGYTF
cdr3_nt: TGTGCCAGCAGCGTAGGGTCGGCCAGGGACTATGGCTACACCTTC

d_call: TRBD2
clone_size: .
v_call: TRBV7-9
j_call: TRBJ2-7
cdr3_aa: CASALSRLAGEQYF
cdr3_nt: TGTGCCAGCGCCCTGTCCAGATTAGCGGGCGAGCAGTACTTC

d_call: .
clone_size: .
v_call: TRBV6-1
j_call: TRBJ2-3
cdr3_aa: CASSFDTRTDTQYF
cdr3_nt: TGTGCCAGCAGTTTTGACACCCGCACAGATACGCAGTATTTT

d_call: .
clone_size: .
v_call: TRBV5-1
j_call: TRBJ2-3
cdr3_aa: CASMKGRTDTQYF
cdr3_nt: TGCGCCAGCATGAAGGGAAGGACAGATACGCAGTATTTT

d_call: .
clone_size: .
v_call: TRBV5-6
j_call: TRBJ2-1
cdr3_aa: CASSLIRQPSYNEQFF
cdr3_nt: TGTGCCAGCAGCTTGATCCGACAGCCGTCCTACAATGAGCAGTTCTTC

d_call: .
clone_size: .
v_call: TRBV7-9
j_call: TRBJ1-4
cdr3_aa: CASSPDGGGYEKLFF
cdr3_nt: TGTGCCAGCAGCCCCGACGGGGGGGGTTATGAAAAACTGTTTTTT

d_call: .
clone_size: .
v_call: TRBV29-1
j_call: TRBJ1-1
cdr3_aa: CSATTGNTEAFF
cdr3_nt: TGCAGCGCCACAACTGGGAACACTGAAGCTTTCTTT

d_call: .
clone_size: few
v_call: TRBV5-4
j_call: TRBJ2-3
cdr3_aa: CASSLIGRETDTQYF
cdr3_nt: TGTGCCAGCAGCTTGATTGGCAGGGAGACAGATACGCAGTATTTT

d_call: TRBD1
clone_size: .
v_call: TRBV14
j_call: TRBJ2-2
cdr3_aa: CASSQRTGFTGELFF
cdr3_nt: TGTGCCAGCAGCCAACGGACAGGATTCACCGGGGAGCTGTTTTTT

d_call: .
clone_size: .
v_call: TRBV2
j_call: TRBJ2-5
cdr3_aa: CASSGWLAQETQYF
cdr3_nt: TGTGCCAGCAGTGGTTGGCTAGCGCAAGAGACCCAGTACTTC

d_call: TRBD1
clone_size: .
v_call: TRBV25-1
j_call: TRBJ2-2
cdr3_aa: CASRPDRGRPGELFF
cdr3_nt: TGTGCCAGCAGACCGGACAGGGGGCGGCCCGGGGAGCTGTTTTTT

d_call: .
clone_size: .
v_call: TRBV7-2
j_call: TRBJ2-7
cdr3_aa: CASSRDLTYEQYF
cdr3_nt: TGTGCCAGCAGCAGGGACTTAACCTACGAGCAGTACTTC

d_call: .
clone_size: .
v_call: TRBV6-4
j_call: TRBJ2-1
cdr3_aa: CASSLDRTSYNEQFF
cdr3_nt: TGTGCCAGCAGTCTCGACAGGACTTCCTACAATGAGCAGTTCTTC

d_call: .
clone_size: few
v_call: TRBV9
j_call: TRBJ2-2
cdr3_aa: CASSANRADTGELFF
cdr3_nt: TGTGCCAGCAGCGCAAACAGGGCGGATACCGGGGAGCTGTTTTTT

d_call: .
clone_size: once
v_call: TRBV11-2
j_call: TRBJ2-3
cdr3_aa: CASSASTDTQYF
cdr3_nt: TGTGCCAGCAGCGCCAGCACAGATACGCAGTATTTT

d_call: TRBD2
clone_size: few
v_call: TRBV30
j_call: TRBJ2-5
cdr3_aa: CAWSGTSIGETQYF
cdr3_nt: TGTGCCTGGAGTGGGACTAGCATAGGAGAGACCCAGTACTTC

d_call: .
clone_size: .
v_call: TRBV29-1
j_call: TRBJ1-1
cdr3_aa: CSVIRLTEAFF
cdr3_nt: TGCAGCGTCATACGGCTCACTGAAGCTTTCTTT

d_call: TRBD1
clone_size: .
v_call: TRBV19
j_call: TRBJ2-6
cdr3_aa: CASSRRQGLSGANVLTF
cdr3_nt: TGTGCCAGTAGTCGGAGACAGGGGCTCTCTGGGGCCAACGTCCTGACTTTC

d_call: TRBD1
clone_size: .
v_call: TRBV5-6
j_call: TRBJ1-2
cdr3_aa: CASSLSDRGRGYTF
cdr3_nt: TGTGCCAGCAGCTTGTCGGACAGGGGGAGAGGCTACACCTTC

d_call: .
clone_size: few
v_call: TRBV18
j_call: TRBJ1-1
cdr3_aa: CASSRPGGGTEAFF
cdr3_nt: TGTGCCAGCTCACGACCGGGTGGTGGCACTGAAGCTTTCTTT

d_call: .
clone_size: .
v_call: TRBV11-1
j_call: TRBJ2-7
cdr3_aa: CASSSTGWQYF
cdr3_nt: TGTGCCAGCAGCTCAACAGGGTGGCAGTACTTC

d_call: .
clone_size: .
v_call: TRBV27
j_call: TRBJ1-2
cdr3_aa: CASRPRAGYGYTF
cdr3_nt: TGTGCCAGCAGGCCGAGGGCTGGTTATGGCTACACCTTC

d_call: .
clone_size: .
v_call: TRBV30
j_call: TRBJ1-2
cdr3_aa: CAWSVGRMGGYTF
cdr3_nt: TGTGCCTGGAGTGTAGGGAGGATGGGTGGCTACACCTTC